The 22 T cell receptor beta chains listed next were all sequenced from one sample in a study of blood T cell repertoires in COVID-19. Profiling relied on immunoSEQ multiplex PCR, and the TCRdb table lists in-frame clones only, not all of them. Among approximately 490,000 clones, about nine tenths were seen once, and the ten largest hold approximately 8%. The sequenced material came from PBMCs or T cells enriched from blood (not recorded which). Receptors were obtained from a woman in her fifties or sixties who had recovered from COVID-19.

This chain uses TRBV3-1 (or the pseudogene TRBV3-2) with TRBJ2-3, with D tentatively TRBD2 (5 bases). The V end lost 3 bases, the J end lost 5 bases, and 12 bases lay between the germline ends. The CDR3 extends over 14 amino acids. In germline, CDR1 is LGHDT, CDR2 YNNKEL (reference sequence). CDR3 loop: CASSQDLQVDTQYF. Written as DNA, the CDR3 is TGTGCCAGCAGCCAGGACTTACAAGTAGATACGCAGTATTTT.

This chain links TRBV19 with TRBJ1-6; D is undetermined. The CDR3 runs to 12 residues. The V gene lost 7 bases and the J gene lost 4 bases, with 5 bases spanning the gap. CDR1 is LNHDA and CDR2 is SQIVND in the germline V gene (reference sequence). The CDR3 loop reads CASTGYNSPLHF. The CDR3 nucleotides read TGTGCCAGTACAGGTTATAATTCACCCCTCCACTTT.

This chain uses TRBV30 with TRBJ1-1; tentative D call: TRBD1 (5 bases). This CDR3 has 14 residues. Trimming took off 2 bases at V and 3 bases at J, with 13 bases between the two ends. Germline V gene data show CDR1 as GTSNPN and CDR2 as SVGIG (reference sequence). CDR3 coding DNA: TGTGCCTGGAGTCTGGGGCAGGGTTACACTGAAGCTTTCTTT. This gives the protein CAWSLGQGYTEAFF. Full variable domain (outside the CDR3, taken from reference TRBV30 and TRBJ1-1): SQTIHQWPATLVQPVGSPLSLECTVEGTSNPNLYWYRQAAGRGLQLLFYSVGIGQISSEVPQNLSASRPQDRQFILSSKKLLLSDSGFYLCAWSLGQGYTEAFFGQGTRLTVV.

The chain combines TRBV7-2 with TRBJ2-7, with no clear D. Germline V lookup: CDR1 SGHTA, CDR2 FQGNSA. V was clipped by 1 base and J by 3 bases, with 10 bases between them. The CDR3 runs 14 residues. CDR3 protein: CASSLGPGSYEQYF. For the CDR3, the DNA is TGTGCCAGCAGCTTAGGCCCTGGCAGCTACGAGCAGTACTTC.

This clone was observed a handful of times. The V and J genes are TRBV6-5 and TRBJ2-7, with no clear D. The CDR3 sequence is 15 residues long. V lost 3 bases and J lost 5, with 17 bases in between. Germline values: CDR1 MNHEY, CDR2 SVGAGI. The CDR3: CASSYSYSSAHEQYV. DNA for the CDR3: TGTGCCAGCAGTTATTCCTACTCAAGCGCCCACGAGCAGTACGTC.

As DNA, the CDR3 is TGTGCCAGTAGCCGTGGCGGGGCTGGTCAGCCCCAGCATTTT. It is translated as CASSRGGAGQPQHF. V usage is TRBV19 and J usage is TRBJ1-5; a possible D gene is TRBD1 (5 bases). Germline V gene data show CDR1 as LNHDA and CDR2 as SQIVND (reference sequence). The CDR3 covers 14 residues. The V and J ends lost 6 bases and 6 bases respectively, with 15 bases between them.

The CDR3 DNA is TGTGCCAGCAGCCAAGATAGTGAAGCTCCGCAGTATTTT. Its protein product is CASSQDSEAPQYF. The rearrangement links TRBV3-1 (or the pseudogene TRBV3-2) to TRBJ2-3; no clear D gene. Germline CDR1 is LGHDT and CDR2 is YNNKEL (reference sequence). This CDR3 spans 13 amino acids. With 0 bases removed from V and 10 bases from J, the gap between germline ends came to 11 bases.

The chain joins TRBV2 to TRBJ2-1; 7 nucleotides match TRBD1. Germline V gene sequence: CDR1 SNHLY, CDR2 FYNNEI. The length of the CDR3 is 15 residues. Losses at the gene ends were 6 bases for V and 1 base for J; bases not matched to a gene: 6. The CDR3 region has the DNA TGTGCCAGCAGCATACAGGGGTTTTCCTACAATGAGCAGTTCTTC. This sequence encodes CASSIQGFSYNEQFF.

The chain links TRBV5-1 to TRBJ1-1, with D unresolved. Trimming removed 2 bases from V and 1 base from J, with 15 bases in between. Germline V CDR1 and CDR2: SGHRS, YFSETQ. There are 16 residues in the CDR3. The CDR3 loop reads CASSFHGQVKNTEAFF. Written as DNA, the CDR3 is TGCGCCAGCAGCTTCCATGGCCAGGTGAAGAACACTGAAGCTTTCTTT.

Only a few counts were recorded for this clone. The rearrangement uses TRBV5-1 and TRBJ2-7; no clear D. CDR1 is SGHRS and CDR2 is YFSETQ in the germline V gene. The V end was cut by 3 bases, the J end by 5 bases, with 9 bases between. CDR3 size: 12 residues. DNA of the CDR3: TGCGCCAGCAGCTCCCCTTTTGACGAGCAGTACGTC. Amino acids: CASSSPFDEQYV.

The gene calls are TRBV5-1 and TRBJ2-3, with a tentative D call TRBD1 (5 bases). The V gene lost 4 bases and the J gene lost 3 bases, with 12 bases spanning the gap. Germline CDR1 and CDR2: SGHRS and YFSETQ. The CDR3 is 14 residues long. Written as DNA, the CDR3 is TGCGCCAGCAGCCCCGCCAGGGTAACAGATACGCAGTATTTT. Encoded protein: CASSPARVTDTQYF. The entire variable domain, with the rest obtained from reference TRBV5-1 and TRBJ2-3, is as follows: KAGVTQTPRYLIKTRGQQVTLSCSPISGHRSVSWYQQTPGQGLQFLFEYFSETQRNKGNFPGRFSGRQFSNSRSEMNVSTLELGDSALYLCASSPARVTDTQYFGPGTRLTVL.

The chain carries TRBV2 and TRBJ2-1; 9 bases line up with TRBD1. CDR1 is SNHLY and CDR2 is FYNNEI in the germline V gene. With V trimmed by 7 bases and J by 1 base, 2 bases remained unmatched. The CDR3 runs to 14 residues. In DNA form, the CDR3 reads TGTGCCAGCACCGGACAGGGGTCCTACAATGAGCAGTTCTTC. This gives the protein CASTGQGSYNEQFF.

The V call is TRBV28, the J call TRBJ2-7; 8 nucleotides line up with TRBD1. The CDR3 runs 14 residues. Germline values: CDR1 MDHEN, CDR2 SYDVKM. The trim removed 5 bases at V and 5 bases at J, leaving 8 bases unmatched. The CDR3 DNA is TGTGCCAGCAGTCGGACAGGGAACGGCCACGAGCAGTACTTC. Its translation is CASSRTGNGHEQYF.

The chain employs TRBV2 and TRBJ2-2; D perhaps matches TRBD2 (6 bases). The CDR3 has 15 amino acids. CDR1 SNHLY and CDR2 FYNNEI come from the germline V gene. V lost 6 bases and J 1 base, leaving 12 bases between the germline ends. CDR3 region: CASRNGTLNTGELFF. For the CDR3, the DNA is TGTGCCAGCAGGAACGGGACTCTGAACACCGGGGAGCTGTTTTTT. Supplemented by reference TRBV2 and TRBJ2-2, the full variable domain reads EPEVTQTPSHQVTQMGQEVILRCVPISNHLYFYWYRQILGQKVEFLVSFYNNEISEKSEIFDDQFSVERPDGSNFTLKIRSTKLEDSAMYFCASRNGTLNTGELFFGEGSRLTVL.

The V and J genes are TRBV2 and TRBJ1-1, with D possibly being TRBD1 (5 bases). CDR3 length: 13 amino acids. Germline loops: CDR1 SNHLY, CDR2 FYNNEI. The ends were cut back, 5 bases at V and 5 bases at J, with 12 bases in the middle. In DNA form, the CDR3 reads TGTGCCAGCAGTATACGGACACTGACTGAAGCTTTCTTT. It specifies CASSIRTLTEAFF.

The rearrangement joins TRBV5-4 to TRBJ2-2; TRBD2 is a possible D gene (7 bases). The CDR3 has 16 amino acids. V lost 0 bases, J lost 4 bases, and 13 bases lay in between. The germline V gene encodes CDR1 SGHNT and CDR2 YYREEE (reference sequence). The CDR3: CASSLVGGHVTGELFF. The CDR3 coding sequence is TGTGCCAGCAGCTTGGTCGGGGGGCACGTCACCGGGGAGCTGTTTTTT. The whole variable domain, filled in from reference TRBV5-4 and TRBJ2-2, reads ETGVTQSPTHLIKTRGQQVTLRCSSQSGHNTVSWYQQALGQGPQFIFQYYREEENGRGNFPPRFSGLQFPNYSSELNVNALELDDSALYLCASSLVGGHVTGELFFGEGSRLTVL.

The chain carries TRBV29-1 and TRBJ2-5; 7 bases fit TRBD1. V trimming: 5 bases; J trimming: 4 bases; junction bases outside the gene matches: 7. CDR1 and CDR2 (germline): SQVTM, ANQGSEA. This CDR3 is 13 amino acids long. CDR3 loop: CSVTDRTLETQYF. The CDR3 DNA is TGCAGCGTTACGGACAGGACTTTAGAGACCCAGTACTTC.

V usage is TRBV6-5 and J usage is TRBJ1-2; 10 bases fit TRBD1. The germline gives CDR1 MNHEY, CDR2 SVGAGI. After removal of 0 bases from V and 8 bases from J, the junction contained 3 bases not matched to a gene. The CDR3 runs 14 residues. The CDR3 region is CASSYSWTGGGYTF. CDR3 nucleotides: TGTGCCAGCAGTTACTCCTGGACAGGGGGAGGCTACACCTTC.

This rearrangement joins TRBV5-1 to TRBJ2-1; D possibly corresponds to TRBD1 (6 bases). The germline V and J ends were trimmed by 5 bases and 0 bases, with 18 bases remaining between them. Germline loops: CDR1 SGHRS, CDR2 YFSETQ. This CDR3 comprises 17 residues. DNA of the CDR3: TGCGCCAGCAGTAGACAGGTGCCCCGTAGCTCCTACAATGAGCAGTTCTTC. Translating it yields CASSRQVPRSSYNEQFF.

The rearrangement links TRBV10-3 to TRBJ1-3; possibly TRBD1 for D (6 bases). The V end was cut by 1 base, the J end by 5 bases, with 27 bases between. The CDR3 length is 20 residues. Germline CDR1 is ENHRY and CDR2 is SYGVKD. The CDR3 protein is CAISEWGLGAQTTGRNTIYF. The CDR3 DNA reads as TGTGCCATCAGTGAGTGGGGGCTGGGGGCCCAAACGACCGGCCGAAACACCATATATTTT.

The J gene is TRBJ1-6, the V gene TRBV25-1, with D maybe TRBD1 (5 bases). Germline V gene data show CDR1 as MGHDK and CDR2 as SYGVNS. Trimming left V 8 bases short and J 13 bases short, with 12 bases between. The CDR3 is made up of 11 amino acids. The CDR3 nucleotides read TGTGCCAGCGGGGCCGGAGGGCCCCTCCACTTT. As protein: CASGAGGPLHF.

The chain carries TRBV4-1 and TRBJ1-1, with D possibly being TRBD1 (5 bases). Germline assignment: CDR1 MGHRA and CDR2 YSYEKL. The V end lost 0 bases, the J end lost 3 bases, and 11 bases lay between the germline ends. The CDR3 loop spans 15 amino acids. Written as DNA, the CDR3 is TGCGCCAGCAGCCAAGAAGGATGGGGGGACACTGAAGCTTTCTTT. Residues: CASSQEGWGDTEAFF.